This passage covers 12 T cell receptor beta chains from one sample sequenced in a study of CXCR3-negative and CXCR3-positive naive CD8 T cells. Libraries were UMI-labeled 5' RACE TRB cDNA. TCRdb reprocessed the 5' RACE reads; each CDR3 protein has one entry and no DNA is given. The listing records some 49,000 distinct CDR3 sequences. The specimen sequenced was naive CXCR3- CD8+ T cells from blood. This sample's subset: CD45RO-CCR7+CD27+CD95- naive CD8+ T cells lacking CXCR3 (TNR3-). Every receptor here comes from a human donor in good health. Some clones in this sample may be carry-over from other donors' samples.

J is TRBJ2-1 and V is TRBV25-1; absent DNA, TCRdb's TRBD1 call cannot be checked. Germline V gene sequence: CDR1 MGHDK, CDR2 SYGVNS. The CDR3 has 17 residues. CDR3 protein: CASSGGDRDTFAAEQFF.

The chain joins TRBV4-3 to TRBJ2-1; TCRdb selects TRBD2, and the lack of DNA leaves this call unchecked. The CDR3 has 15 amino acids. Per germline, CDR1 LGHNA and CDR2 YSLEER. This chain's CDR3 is CASRTTSGGDNEQFF.

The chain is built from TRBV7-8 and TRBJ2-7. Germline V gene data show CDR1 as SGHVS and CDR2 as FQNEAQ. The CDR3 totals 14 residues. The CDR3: CASSFRLGPYEQYF. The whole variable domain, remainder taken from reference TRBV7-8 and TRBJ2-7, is GAGVSQSPRYKVAKRGQDVALRCDPISGHVSLFWYQQALGQGPEFLTYFQNEAQLDKSGLPSDRFFAERPEGSVSTLKIQRTQQEDSAVYLCASSFRLGPYEQYFGPGTRLTVT.

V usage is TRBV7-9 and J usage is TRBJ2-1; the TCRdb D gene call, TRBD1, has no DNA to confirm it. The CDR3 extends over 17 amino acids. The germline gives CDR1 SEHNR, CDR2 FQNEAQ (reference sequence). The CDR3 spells CASSKHQGFSSYNEQFF.

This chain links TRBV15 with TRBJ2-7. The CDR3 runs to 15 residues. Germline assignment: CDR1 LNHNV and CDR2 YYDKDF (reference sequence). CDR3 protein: CATSSGGLTYYEQYF.

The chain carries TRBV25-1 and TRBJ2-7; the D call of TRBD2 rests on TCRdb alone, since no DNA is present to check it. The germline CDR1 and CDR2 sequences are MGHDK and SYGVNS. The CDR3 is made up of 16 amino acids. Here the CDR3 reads CASSEWELGIRGEQYF.

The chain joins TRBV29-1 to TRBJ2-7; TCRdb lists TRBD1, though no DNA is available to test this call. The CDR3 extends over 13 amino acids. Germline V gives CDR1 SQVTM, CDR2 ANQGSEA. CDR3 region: CSVARDASYEQYF.

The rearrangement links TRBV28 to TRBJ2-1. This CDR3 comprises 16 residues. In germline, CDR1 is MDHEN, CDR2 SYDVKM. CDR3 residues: CASSLYVGRDYNEQFF.

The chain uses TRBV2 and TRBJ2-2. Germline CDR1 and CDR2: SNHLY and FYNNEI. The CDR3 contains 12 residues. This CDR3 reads CASSTTGGELFF.

The CDR3 protein is CASRGQGYIQYF. This chain links TRBV28 with TRBJ2-4; TCRdb indicates TRBD1, and absent DNA this call remains unverified. The germline V gene has CDR1 MDHEN and CDR2 SYDVKM. CDR3 size: 12 residues. Full variable domain (remainder filled in from reference TRBV28 and TRBJ2-4): DVKVTQSSRYLVKRTGEKVFLECVQDMDHENMFWYRQDPGLGLRLIYFSYDVKMKEKGDIPEGYSVSREKKERFSLILESASTNQTSMYLCASRGQGYIQYFGAGTRLSVL.

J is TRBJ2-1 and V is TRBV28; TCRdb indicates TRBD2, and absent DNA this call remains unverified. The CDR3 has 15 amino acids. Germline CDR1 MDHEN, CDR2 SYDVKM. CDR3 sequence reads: CASSPGLAGGGEKFF.

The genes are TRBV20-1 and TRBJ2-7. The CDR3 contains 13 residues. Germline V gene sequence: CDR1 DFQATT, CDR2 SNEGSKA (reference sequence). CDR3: CLIDRRNSYEQYF.